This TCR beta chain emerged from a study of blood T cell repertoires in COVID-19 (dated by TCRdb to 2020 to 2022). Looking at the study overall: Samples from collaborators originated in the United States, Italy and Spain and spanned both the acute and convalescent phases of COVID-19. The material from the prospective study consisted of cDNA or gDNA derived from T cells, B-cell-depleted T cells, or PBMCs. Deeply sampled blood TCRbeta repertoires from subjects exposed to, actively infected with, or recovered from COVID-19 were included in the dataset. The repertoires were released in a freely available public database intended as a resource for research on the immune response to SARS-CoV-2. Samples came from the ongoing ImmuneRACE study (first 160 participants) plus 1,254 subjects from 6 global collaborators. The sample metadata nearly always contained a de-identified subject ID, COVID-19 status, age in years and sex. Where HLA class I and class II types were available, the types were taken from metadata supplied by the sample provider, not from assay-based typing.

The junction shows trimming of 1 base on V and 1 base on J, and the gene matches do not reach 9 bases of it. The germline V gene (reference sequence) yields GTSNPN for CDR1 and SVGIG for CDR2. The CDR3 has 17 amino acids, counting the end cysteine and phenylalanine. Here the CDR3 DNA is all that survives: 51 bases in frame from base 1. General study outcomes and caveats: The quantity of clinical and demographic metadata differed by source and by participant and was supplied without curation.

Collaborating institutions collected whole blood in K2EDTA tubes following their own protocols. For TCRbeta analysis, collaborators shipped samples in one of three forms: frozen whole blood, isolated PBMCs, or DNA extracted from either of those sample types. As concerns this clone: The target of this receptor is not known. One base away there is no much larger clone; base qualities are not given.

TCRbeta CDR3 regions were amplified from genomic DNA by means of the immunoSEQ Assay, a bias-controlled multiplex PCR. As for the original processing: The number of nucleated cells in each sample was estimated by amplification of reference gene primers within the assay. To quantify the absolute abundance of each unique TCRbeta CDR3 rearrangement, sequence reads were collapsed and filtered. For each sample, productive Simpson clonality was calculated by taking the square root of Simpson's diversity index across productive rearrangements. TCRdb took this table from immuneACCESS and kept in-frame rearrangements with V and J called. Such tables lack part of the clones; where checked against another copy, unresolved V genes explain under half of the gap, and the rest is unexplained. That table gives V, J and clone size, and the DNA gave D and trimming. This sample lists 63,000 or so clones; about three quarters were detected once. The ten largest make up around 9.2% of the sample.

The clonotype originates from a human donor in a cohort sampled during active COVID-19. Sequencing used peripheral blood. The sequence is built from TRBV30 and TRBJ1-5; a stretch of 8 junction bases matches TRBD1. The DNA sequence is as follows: TGTGCCTGGAGTGGGGCCCGAACAGGGGGGAGCAATCAGCCCCAGCATTTT. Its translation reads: CAWSGARTGGSNQPQHF.